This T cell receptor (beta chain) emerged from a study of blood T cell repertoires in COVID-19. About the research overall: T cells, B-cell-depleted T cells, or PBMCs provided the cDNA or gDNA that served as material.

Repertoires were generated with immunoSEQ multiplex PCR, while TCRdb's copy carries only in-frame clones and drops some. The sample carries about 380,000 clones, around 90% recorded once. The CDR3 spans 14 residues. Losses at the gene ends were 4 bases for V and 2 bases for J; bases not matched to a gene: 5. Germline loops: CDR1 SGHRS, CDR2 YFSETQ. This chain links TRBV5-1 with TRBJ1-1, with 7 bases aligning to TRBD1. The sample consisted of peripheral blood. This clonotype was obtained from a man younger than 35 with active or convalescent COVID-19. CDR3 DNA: TGCGCCAGCAGCCGGGACAGTCAAAACACTGAAGCTTTCTTT. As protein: CASSRDSQNTEAFF.